Shown below are 26 T cell receptor beta chains from a single sample sequenced in a study of Ad26.COV2.S vaccination and SARS-CoV-2 variants. Treatment here: around 19 received Ad26.COV2.S at low or high dose, single or two shots; 5 received placebo; per-sample allocation not given. Day 63 after the first injection of vaccine or placebo was the sampling time. TCRdb's copy holds only in-frame clones and misses some; the assay was immunoSEQ multiplex PCR. The sample records about 350,000 clones, 75% to 90% being singletons. This material consisted of peripheral blood, taken in a trial of Ad26.COV2.S vaccine versus placebo. The receptors originated from a person between 18 and 65 years old who received the Ad26.COV2.S COVID-19 vaccine or a placebo.

On this clone itself: The identical CDR3 is also encoded by other nucleotide sequences in the sample. The V gene is TRBV11-3, the J gene TRBJ1-1; D remains unclear. Germline lookup yields CDR1 SGHNT and CDR2 YENEEA. This CDR3 contains 13 residues. Between the trimmed V and J ends, which lost 3 bases and 0 bases, there was a span of 5 bases. The CDR3 DNA reads as TGTGCCAGCAGCTTTACAGTGAACACTGAAGCTTTCTTT. Translation gives CASSFTVNTEAFF.

This sequence joins TRBV28 and TRBJ2-4; D remains ambiguous. The V and J ends lost 6 bases and 4 bases respectively, with 22 bases between them. The CDR3 has 17 amino acids. The germline CDR1 and CDR2 sequences are MDHEN and SYDVKM. CDR3 protein: CASSSPAGYGPKNIQYF. The CDR3 DNA sequence: TGTGCCAGCAGCAGCCCTGCAGGCTACGGACCGAAAAACATTCAGTACTTC. The complete variable domain, with remaining parts taken from reference TRBV28 and TRBJ2-4, reads DVKVTQSSRYLVKRTGEKVFLECVQDMDHENMFWYRQDPGLGLRLIYFSYDVKMKEKGDIPEGYSVSREKKERFSLILESASTNQTSMYLCASSSPAGYGPKNIQYFGAGTRLSVL.

This rearrangement joins TRBV9 to TRBJ2-5; TRBD1 is a possible D gene (6 bases). Per the germline V gene, CDR1 is SGDLS and CDR2 is YYNGEE. The V and J ends lost 4 bases and 1 base respectively, with 14 bases between them. The CDR3 is 15 residues long. The CDR3, as DNA: TGTGCCAGCAGCCCAATGGAACAGGGCCAAGAGACCCAGTACTTC. This encodes CASSPMEQGQETQYF.

The chain joins TRBV7-9 to TRBJ2-5, with a tentative D call TRBD1 (5 bases). Per germline, CDR1 SEHNR and CDR2 FQNEAQ (reference sequence). The germline V and J ends were trimmed by 6 bases and 4 bases, with 15 bases remaining between them. The CDR3 length is 14 residues. CDR3 sequence (DNA): TGTGCCAGCAGACAACAGGAGTTCGGAGAGACCCAGTACTTC. This gives the protein CASRQQEFGETQYF.

The chain combines TRBV12-3 or TRBV12-4 with TRBJ2-7; D perhaps matches TRBD1 (5 bases). Trimming pared 4 bases from V and 2 bases from J, leaving 9 bases between. This CDR3 contains 13 residues. The CDR3: CASSSLDTYEQYF. The CDR3 bases are TGTGCCAGCAGTTCCCTGGACACCTACGAGCAGTACTTC.

This chain connects TRBV19 to TRBJ2-7, with D unclear. V was pared by 1 base and J by 2 bases, with 6 bases between. This CDR3 has 13 amino acids. In germline, CDR1 is LNHDA, CDR2 SQIVND (reference sequence). CDR3 sequence (DNA): TGTGCCAGTAGTATAGGACTTCCCTACGAGCAGTACTTC. It is translated as CASSIGLPYEQYF. Full variable domain (remainder filled in from reference TRBV19 and TRBJ2-7): DGGITQSPKYLFRKEGQNVTLSCEQNLNHDAMYWYRQDPGQGLRLIYYSQIVNDFQKGDIAEGYSVSREKKESFPLTVTSAQKNPTAFYLCASSIGLPYEQYFGPGTRLTVT.

The V call is TRBV28, the J call TRBJ2-1; 12 bases align to TRBD2. Germline assignment: CDR1 MDHEN and CDR2 SYDVKM. Losses at the gene ends were 10 bases for V and 5 bases for J; bases not matched to a gene: 3. The CDR3 covers 13 residues. Here the CDR3 reads CATRTSGDNEQFF. The CDR3 DNA reads TGTGCCACCAGGACTAGCGGGGACAATGAGCAGTTCTTC.

The chain couples TRBV28 to TRBJ2-4; 10 bases agree with TRBD1. The V and J ends lost 7 bases and 9 bases, in that order; junction bases with no gene match: 12. This CDR3 contains 15 residues. CDR1 is MDHEN, CDR2 SYDVKM, per germline. This CDR3 is CASTGGGTGVGIQYF. The CDR3 DNA is TGTGCCAGCACCGGGGGTGGGACAGGGGTAGGCATTCAGTACTTC.

The chain joins TRBV7-2 to TRBJ2-5, with unresolved D. V was trimmed by 3 bases and J by 1 base, leaving 6 bases between them. CDR1 and CDR2 from the germline V gene are SGHTA and FQGNSA. The CDR3 runs to 13 residues. Here the CDR3 reads CASSFKAQETQYF. CDR3 DNA: TGTGCCAGCAGCTTCAAGGCCCAAGAGACCCAGTACTTC.

This chain uses TRBV5-4 with TRBJ2-6; 7 bases align to TRBD1. V lost 0 bases to trimming and J lost 2 bases; unmatched junction nucleotides: 2. The CDR3 has 16 residues. Germline CDR1 is SGHNT and CDR2 is YYREEE (reference sequence). In DNA form, the CDR3 reads TGTGCCAGCAGCTTGGGAGGGGGCGCTGGGGCCAACGTCCTGACTTTC. Amino acid sequence: CASSLGGGAGANVLTF.

V and J are TRBV30 and TRBJ2-7, with 7 nucleotides matching TRBD1. The CDR3 is 12 amino acids. CDR1 GTSNPN and CDR2 SVGIG come from the germline V gene (reference sequence). V was pared by 8 bases and J by 2 bases, with 6 bases of the junction left unmatched. The CDR3 sequence is CAAWTGTYEQYF. CDR3 in DNA: TGTGCCGCATGGACAGGTACCTACGAGCAGTACTTC.

The chain employs TRBV12-3 or TRBV12-4 and TRBJ2-7; D is perhaps TRBD1 (6 bases). CDR3 length: 13 residues. V lost 1 base to trimming and J lost 6 bases, with 10 bases between them. CDR3 sequence (DNA): TGTGCCAGCAGTTTAGGGGGGCTGGGCGAGCAGTACTTC. It encodes CASSLGGLGEQYF.

V usage is TRBV7-2 and J usage is TRBJ1-1; D ambiguous. This CDR3 region has 14 residues. Germline values: CDR1 SGHTA, CDR2 FQGNSA. Trimming took 2 bases from V and 1 from J, leaving 8 bases between them. CDR3 nucleotides: TGTGCCAGCAGCTTATGGACGGAGAACACTGAAGCTTTCTTT. It codes for CASSLWTENTEAFF.

This clone was found a few times. The V gene is TRBV21-1, the J gene TRBJ2-3; TRBD2 is the table's D call and was not checked against the DNA. TRBV21-1 is a pseudogene locus. This CDR3 spans 17 amino acids. CDR3 in amino acids: CASSKALAGGGTDTQYF. CDR3 nucleotide sequence: TGTGCCAGCAGCAAAGCACTAGCGGGGGGTGGGACAGATACGCAGTATTTT.

The rearrangement links TRBV7-6 to TRBJ2-3; 8 bases align to TRBD1. There are 17 residues in the CDR3. Trimming at V came to 5 bases and at J to 1 base, leaving 11 bases not matched to a gene. The V gene's germline CDR1 is SGHVS and CDR2 FNYEAQ. For the CDR3, the DNA is TGTGCCAGCAGCCGATACGCCCCGGGACAGGGCACAGATACGCAGTATTTT. Translation: CASSRYAPGQGTDTQYF.

V usage is TRBV19 and J usage is TRBJ1-2, with D perhaps TRBD1 (5 bases). This CDR3 has 13 amino acids. CDR1 and CDR2 (germline): LNHDA, SQIVND (reference sequence). V lost 3 bases, J lost 4 bases, and 9 bases lay in between. This CDR3 reads CASSISRVYGYTF. The CDR3 DNA follows: TGTGCCAGTAGTATCTCCAGGGTCTATGGCTACACCTTC.

This clone has at least ten counts. The CDR3, as DNA: TGTGCCAGCAGTTCCCGACCCGGTGGGGCCAACGTCCTGACTTTC. Amino acids: CASSSRPGGANVLTF. The chain combines TRBV6-2 or TRBV6-3 with TRBJ2-6; D uncertain. Germline CDR1 MNHEY, CDR2 SVGEGT. This CDR3 spans 15 amino acids. V was trimmed by 4 bases and J by 3 bases, leaving 10 bases between them.

This rearrangement joins TRBV4-2 to TRBJ2-3; D perhaps matches TRBD1 (5 bases). CDR1 and CDR2 (germline): LGHNA, YNFKEQ. The CDR3 extends over 15 amino acids. Trimming took off 0 bases at V and 1 base at J, with 8 bases between the two ends. CDR3 in DNA: TGTGCCAGCAGCCAAGAAGGCAGGGGCACAGATACGCAGTATTTT. Amino acid sequence: CASSQEGRGTDTQYF.

CDR3 coding DNA: TGTGCCAGCAGTTCCGTGCAGATACTTAATTCACCCCTCCACTTT. It yields the protein CASSSVQILNSPLHF. The gene calls are TRBV27 and TRBJ1-6; D gene ambiguous. The CDR3 is made up of 15 amino acids. Germline CDR1 and CDR2: MNHEY and SMNVEV (reference sequence). Trimming left V 4 bases short and J 6 bases short, with 13 bases between.

The chain links TRBV19 to TRBJ2-7; TRBD1 might be the D (7 bases). The V gene's germline CDR1 is LNHDA and CDR2 SQIVND (reference sequence). With 6 bases removed from V and 3 bases from J, the gap between germline ends came to 12 bases. This CDR3 is 13 amino acids long. The CDR3 loop is CASRGGQIYEQYF. The CDR3 DNA is TGTGCCAGTAGGGGGGGACAGATCTACGAGCAGTACTTC.

The chain carries TRBV2 and TRBJ2-7; TRBD2 matches 10 bases. J was trimmed by 3 bases and V by 5 bases; bases with no gene match: 13. Looked up from germline, CDR1 is SNHLY and CDR2 is FYNNEI. This CDR3 has 17 residues. The CDR3 DNA follows: TGTGCCAGCAGTACATTACAGGGAGCGGGAGGGATCTACGAGCAGTACTTC. It codes for CASSTLQGAGGIYEQYF.

V and J are TRBV27 and TRBJ2-7; D is perhaps TRBD2 (7 bases). Germline V lookup: CDR1 MNHEY, CDR2 SMNVEV (reference sequence). This CDR3 has 15 amino acids. Trimming took off 10 bases at V and 3 bases at J, with 22 bases between the two ends. CDR3 in amino acids: CATQGLAATDYEQYF. The DNA of the CDR3 is TGTGCCACTCAGGGGCTAGCGGCGACGGACTACGAGCAGTACTTC.

This clone turned up a few times. The rearrangement joins TRBV6-5 to TRBJ2-2, with TRBD2 identical over 7 bases. The V gene's germline CDR1 is MNHEY and CDR2 SVGAGI. The J segment lost 0 bases and the V segment lost 8 bases, leaving 6 bases of the junction unmatched. The CDR3 totals 15 residues. This chain's CDR3 is CASCLREPNTGELFF. The CDR3 DNA follows: TGTGCCAGCTGCCTGCGGGAGCCGAACACCGGGGAGCTGTTTTTT.

The chain combines TRBV20-1 with TRBJ2-3, with TRBD1 matching 10 bases. The germline gives CDR1 DFQATT, CDR2 SNEGSKA (reference sequence). J gave up 6 bases and V 3 bases, and 9 bases lay outside the gene matches. This CDR3 region has 15 residues. In nucleotides, the CDR3 is TGCAGTGCTAGTTACAGGGACAGGGGAACCGATACGCAGTATTTT. It codes for CSASYRDRGTDTQYF.

The gene calls are TRBV6-4 and TRBJ2-3, with 9 positions matching TRBD1. Germline CDR1 MRHNA, CDR2 SNTAGT. The V gene end was trimmed by 5 bases and the J gene end by 4 bases; junction bases not matched to a gene: 7. The CDR3 consists of 15 residues. CDR3 residues: CASSPGTGLADTQYF. In DNA form, the CDR3 reads TGTGCCAGCAGTCCCGGGACAGGGTTGGCAGATACGCAGTATTTT.

CDR3 DNA sequence: TGTGCCAGCAGCGATGGGACAGTCTCTGGAAACACCATATATTTT. Translated, it gives CASSDGTVSGNTIYF. This chain links TRBV7-2 with TRBJ1-3; TRBD1 aligns across 7 bases. J gave up 0 bases and V 5 bases, and 4 bases lay outside the gene matches. The V gene's germline CDR1 is SGHTA and CDR2 FQGNSA. The CDR3 runs to 15 residues.